These 5 T cell receptor beta chains were sequenced from one sample in a study of cytomegalovirus exposure and HLA in healthy donors. PCR was performed using 60 Vbeta and 13 Jbeta primers. Repertoires were generated with immunoSEQ multiplex PCR, while TCRdb's copy carries only in-frame clones and drops some. The sample includes 150,000 to 200,000 clones, roughly 65% seen only once; the top ten take approximately 4.4%. The sequencing sample was made of PBMCs. All receptors derive from a man aged 18 to 29 in good health and CMV-seropositive.

This clone was recorded a few times. The rearrangement links TRBV23-1 to TRBJ2-7, with D unresolved. TRBV23-1 is annotated as an ORF whose role is uncertain. The ends were cut back, 4 bases at V and 5 bases at J, with 9 bases in the middle. CDR3 length: 12 residues. The CDR3 loop is CASSPPSNEQYV. The CDR3 bases are TGCGCCAGCAGTCCCCCTAGTAACGAGCAGTACGTC.

In regard to this clone: The junction departs from germline at one end; a sequencing error may be responsible. This chain uses TRBV10-3 with TRBJ1-6; possibly TRBD1 for D (5 bases). The germline gives CDR1 ENHRY, CDR2 SYGVKD. This CDR3 comprises 14 residues. DNA of the CDR3: TGTGCCATCAGTGAGGGGGCCCCCGCTTCACCCCTCTACTTT. Translating gives CAISEGAPASPLYF.

The chain carries TRBV7-2 and TRBJ1-6; 10 bases map to TRBD1. Per germline, CDR1 SGHTA and CDR2 FQGNSA. The trim removed 5 bases at V and 8 bases at J, leaving 12 bases unmatched. The CDR3 is made up of 17 amino acids. The CDR3 DNA is TGTGCCAGCAGCCCGAGGGGCGGGACAGGGGTACATTCACCCCTCCACTTT. Its translation is CASSPRGGTGVHSPLHF.

J is TRBJ2-5 and V is TRBV14; 9 positions agree with TRBD1. This CDR3 has 15 amino acids. The junction had 6 bases not matched to a gene; V was cut back by 3 bases and J by 4 bases. Germline CDR1 is SGHDN and CDR2 is FVKESK. The CDR3: CASSQGQGRGETQYF. The DNA of the CDR3 is TGTGCCAGCAGCCAGGGACAGGGCAGGGGAGAGACCCAGTACTTC.

The chain recombines TRBV7-9 with TRBJ1-3; D is unclear. Trimming cost V 2 bases and J 4 bases, with 15 bases left between them. The CDR3 has 16 residues. Germline V gene data show CDR1 as SEHNR and CDR2 as FQNEAQ (reference sequence). CDR3 bases: TGTGCCAGCAGCTTATGGGGAGTTCAATCGGGAAACACCATATATTTT. Translating it yields CASSLWGVQSGNTIYF.